Listed here are 30 T cell receptor beta chains from one sample, sequenced in a study of CD8 T cells in ankylosing spondylitis. Study-level points and caveats: One TCR beta motif, made up of about 8 highly homologous variants, appeared characteristic of ankylosing spondylitis blood.

TCRdb re-called the 5' RACE reads with MiXCR, one entry per CDR3 protein. Of some 450,000 distinct CDR3 sequences listed, 17% are singletons. The antigens of these receptors remain unknown. Sequencing used blood, either unsorted or a sorted T cell fraction (not recorded which). All receptors come from a male donor with ankylosing spondylitis.

This clonotype appeared a few times. The rearrangement joins TRBV10-3 to TRBJ1-2, with D tentatively TRBD1 (6 bases). CDR1 and CDR2 from the germline V gene are ENHRY and SYGVKD. The length of the CDR3 is 13 residues. V lost 3 bases, J lost 6 bases, and 11 bases lay in between. CDR3 sequence reads: CAISDIGGNGYTF. For the CDR3, the DNA is TGTGCCATCAGTGACATTGGGGGCAATGGCTACACCTTC.

This clonotype appeared a few times. The chain has TRBV6-1 and TRBJ2-7; D unclear. The germline V gene encodes CDR1 MNHNS and CDR2 SASEGT. Trimming shortened V by 4 bases and J by 4 bases, and 11 bases separated the two germline ends. The CDR3 has 13 residues. Here the CDR3 reads CASSADRTYEQYF. CDR3 DNA: TGTGCCAGCAGTGCCGATCGAACGTACGAGCAGTACTTC.

CDR3 nucleotide sequence: TGTGCCAGCAGCCCGTTCGCCAGGGAGCAGTTCTTC. Translating gives CASSPFAREQFF. V usage is TRBV7-2 and J usage is TRBJ2-1; D call uncertain. This CDR3 has 12 amino acids. The V and J ends lost 5 bases and 10 bases respectively, with 12 bases between them. Germline CDR1 SGHTA, CDR2 FQGNSA.

The chain employs TRBV12-3 or TRBV12-4 and TRBJ2-1, with 7 nucleotides matching TRBD1. The CDR3 covers 14 residues. Germline trimming cut 6 bases from V and 3 bases from J; bases unmatched to any gene: 5. The CDR3 bases are TGTGCCAGCAGGACCGGGACAGACTACAATGAGCAGTTCTTC. It specifies CASRTGTDYNEQFF.

The chain uses TRBV2 and TRBJ2-5, with D perhaps being TRBD1 or TRBD2 (5 bases each). CDR1 and CDR2 from the germline V gene are SNHLY and FYNNEI. The V and J ends lost 3 bases and 1 base respectively, with 6 bases between them. The CDR3 totals 13 residues. The CDR3 loop is CASSERGQETQYF. CDR3 in DNA: TGTGCCAGCAGTGAGAGGGGCCAAGAGACCCAGTACTTC.

This clonotype was recorded a few times. The chain links TRBV9 to TRBJ1-2, with D hard to call. Germline V gene sequence: CDR1 SGDLS, CDR2 YYNGEE. The V gene lost 3 bases and the J gene lost 1 base, with 7 bases spanning the gap. The CDR3 is 13 amino acids. CDR3 amino acids: CASSAGLNYGYTF. The DNA for the CDR3 is TGTGCCAGCAGCGCTGGACTTAACTATGGCTACACCTTC.

This clonotype was picked up many times. The chain employs TRBV7-3 and TRBJ1-2; 7 nucleotides agree with TRBD1. The germline gives CDR1 SGHTA, CDR2 FQGTGA. There are 13 residues in the CDR3. Losses at the gene ends were 5 bases for V and 4 bases for J; bases not matched to a gene: 4. The CDR3 is CASSQRDSYGYTF. The CDR3 DNA sequence: TGTGCCAGCAGCCAACGGGACAGCTATGGCTACACCTTC.

This chain links TRBV6-1 with TRBJ1-2; 8 positions match TRBD1. The germline V gene has CDR1 MNHNS and CDR2 SASEGT. The CDR3 is made up of 13 amino acids. The V gene end was trimmed by 7 bases and the J gene end by 6 bases; junction bases not matched to a gene: 7. The CDR3 here is CASKRQGINGYTF. For the CDR3, the DNA is TGTGCCAGCAAGAGACAGGGGATTAATGGCTACACCTTC.

This sequence joins TRBV28 and TRBJ1-5, with D unresolved. The germline V gene encodes CDR1 MDHEN and CDR2 SYDVKM. The V and J ends lost 2 bases and 7 bases respectively, with 12 bases between them. This CDR3 contains 14 residues. The CDR3 nucleotides are TGTGCCAGCAGTTTAGACATTTCCCTACAGCCCCAGCATTTT. Protein: CASSLDISLQPQHF.

A few counts support this clonotype. The chain employs TRBV6-1 and TRBJ2-7, with TRBD1 identical over 7 bases. Germline CDR1 is MNHNS and CDR2 is SASEGT. The CDR3 is made up of 15 amino acids. After removal of 1 base from V and 2 bases from J, the junction contained 5 bases not matched to a gene. CDR3: CASSEGQGVTYEQYF. The CDR3 DNA is TGTGCCAGCAGTGAAGGGCAGGGGGTCACCTACGAGCAGTACTTC.

The chain is built from TRBV18 and TRBJ1-6, with a weak D call TRBD1 (5 bases). Deletions cut 3 bases from V and 0 bases from J, with 12 bases between. The CDR3 extends over 17 amino acids. Germline V gene data show CDR1 as KGHSH and CDR2 as LQKENI. CDR3 DNA sequence: TGTGCCAGCTCACCCGGAGGGGCGCTCTCCTATAATTCACCCCTCCACTTT. Its protein product is CASSPGGALSYNSPLHF.

This clonotype showed up many times. The rearrangement joins TRBV4-1 to TRBJ2-4; D may be TRBD1 or TRBD2 (5 bases each). The CDR3 covers 18 residues. Germline values: CDR1 MGHRA, CDR2 YSYEKL. Trimming took off 0 bases at V and 1 base at J, with 16 bases between the two ends. This CDR3 is CASSQEFWGSRAKNIQYF. CDR3 sequence (DNA): TGCGCCAGCAGCCAAGAATTCTGGGGGAGTAGGGCCAAAAACATTCAGTACTTC.

V is TRBV27 and J is TRBJ1-3; 8 nucleotides line up with TRBD1. Trimming took 10 bases from V and 6 from J; bases not matched to a gene: 14. The CDR3 is 15 amino acids. Per germline, CDR1 MNHEY and CDR2 SMNVEV (reference sequence). CDR3 protein: CATPSPTGEVNTIYF. Written as DNA, the CDR3 is TGTGCCACCCCGAGCCCGACAGGGGAAGTAAACACCATATATTTT.

V usage is TRBV7-2 and J usage is TRBJ2-7; 15 bases are a match to TRBD2. Germline values: CDR1 SGHTA, CDR2 FQGNSA. This CDR3 spans 16 amino acids. The V gene end was trimmed by 2 bases and the J gene end by 6 bases; junction bases not matched to a gene: 5. DNA of the CDR3: TGTGCCAGCAGCTTACAAGGACTAGCGGGAGGGGCCGAGCAGTACTTC. This gives the protein CASSLQGLAGGAEQYF. Full variable domain (remainder filled in from reference TRBV7-2 and TRBJ2-7): GAGVSQSPSNKVTEKGKDVELRCDPISGHTALYWYRQSLGQGLEFLIYFQGNSAPDKSGLPSDRFSAERTGGSVSTLTIQRTQQEDSAVYLCASSLQGLAGGAEQYFGPGTRLTVT.

This clonotype was picked up a small number of times. The rearrangement uses TRBV7-2 and TRBJ2-7; D is unclear. This CDR3 has 15 residues. Germline CDR1 reads SGHTA; CDR2 reads FQGNSA. The V and J ends lost 5 bases and 2 bases respectively, with 16 bases between them. CDR3 amino acids: CASSPARDTPYEQYF. For the CDR3, the DNA is TGTGCCAGCAGCCCGGCAAGAGACACTCCCTACGAGCAGTACTTC.

The rearrangement links TRBV2 to TRBJ2-2; D not resolved. The CDR3 runs to 13 residues. The germline V gene encodes CDR1 SNHLY and CDR2 FYNNEI. The V gene lost 7 bases and the J gene lost 1 base, with 7 bases spanning the gap. CDR3 sequence (DNA): TGTGCCAGCATGTTGGGGAACACCGGGGAGCTGTTTTTT. It translates to CASMLGNTGELFF.

The chain links TRBV7-9 to TRBJ2-3; D is undetermined. CDR3 length equals 13 residues. The V end lost 7 bases, the J end lost 0 bases, and 8 bases lay between the germline ends. Germline CDR1 is SEHNR and CDR2 is FQNEAQ (reference sequence). The CDR3 nucleotides read TGTGCCAGCACCCTTGGGAGCACAGATACGCAGTATTTT. Amino acids: CASTLGSTDTQYF.

A note on this clonotype: Given a much more abundant clone one base away, this may be a read error. The chain employs TRBV12-3 or TRBV12-4 and TRBJ2-3; TRBD2 might be the D (6 bases). The CDR3 totals 15 residues. V lost 6 bases to trimming and J lost 4 bases, with 17 bases between them. This CDR3 is CASSPRAGWADTQYF. The CDR3 nucleotides read TGTGCCAGCAGCCCCCGGGCGGGATGGGCAGATACGCAGTATTTT.

This clonotype was observed a few times. The chain joins TRBV20-1 to TRBJ1-6, with D perhaps TRBD1 (5 bases). The CDR3 consists of 19 residues. Germline values: CDR1 DFQATT, CDR2 SNEGSKA (reference sequence). Between the trimmed V and J ends, which lost 0 bases and 0 bases, there was a span of 18 bases. The DNA for the CDR3 is TGCAGTGCTAGAGAGGGGGGAACAGGCCTTAGCTCCTATAATTCACCCCTCCACTTT. It translates to CSAREGGTGLSSYNSPLHF.

The genes are TRBV28 and TRBJ2-5, with D unclear. This CDR3 spans 12 amino acids. The V gene's germline CDR1 is MDHEN and CDR2 SYDVKM. With 4 bases removed from V and 6 bases from J, the gap between germline ends came to 9 bases. CDR3 sequence (DNA): TGTGCCAGCAGTTCGCTCCCAAAGACCCAGTACTTC. This translates into CASSSLPKTQYF.

Many counts were recorded for this clonotype. The chain has TRBV5-6 and TRBJ1-5; D perhaps matches TRBD1 (6 bases). V was shortened by 3 bases and J by 5 bases, with 15 bases between the two germline ends. The CDR3 has 15 amino acids. Germline V CDR1 and CDR2: SGHDT, YYEEEE. Here the CDR3 reads CASSSQDRSHQPQHF. The DNA for the CDR3 is TGTGCCAGCAGCTCCCAAGACAGGTCCCATCAGCCCCAGCATTTT.

The J gene is TRBJ2-3, the V gene TRBV20-1, with TRBD2 matching over 10 bases. Germline V CDR1 and CDR2: DFQATT, SNEGSKA (reference sequence). The length of the CDR3 is 17 residues. V gave up 1 base and J gave up 6 bases; unmatched junction bases: 13. CDR3: CSARGLGLAGASDTQYF. CDR3 bases: TGCAGTGCTAGAGGTCTGGGGCTAGCGGGAGCTTCGGATACGCAGTATTTT.

The J gene is TRBJ1-5, the V gene TRBV5-1; the D is unclear. The CDR3 length is 15 residues. The germline gives CDR1 SGHRS, CDR2 YFSETQ. Between the trimmed V and J ends, which lost 4 bases and 0 bases, there was a span of 11 bases. The CDR3 here is CASSRSEFSNQPQHF. The CDR3 coding sequence is TGCGCCAGCAGCCGATCGGAGTTTAGCAATCAGCCCCAGCATTTT. Full variable domain (outside the CDR3, taken from reference TRBV5-1 and TRBJ1-5): KAGVTQTPRYLIKTRGQQVTLSCSPISGHRSVSWYQQTPGQGLQFLFEYFSETQRNKGNFPGRFSGRQFSNSRSEMNVSTLELGDSALYLCASSRSEFSNQPQHFGDGTRLSIL.

This clonotype was detected many times. V and J are TRBV5-1 and TRBJ2-7; the D gene is possibly TRBD1 (5 bases). Germline V gene lookup returns CDR1 SGHRS and CDR2 YFSETQ. V was trimmed by 4 bases and J by 0 bases, leaving 11 bases between them. The CDR3 is made up of 14 amino acids. Here the CDR3 DNA reads TGCGCCAGCAGCCTACAGGCGTCCTCCTACGAGCAGTACTTC. Translated, it gives CASSLQASSYEQYF.

This sequence joins TRBV19 and TRBJ1-1; 9 positions agree with TRBD1. V trimming: 3 bases; J trimming: 5 bases; junction bases outside the gene matches: 7. CDR3 length: 15 residues. Per germline, CDR1 LNHDA and CDR2 SQIVND (reference sequence). The CDR3 protein is CASSIAGTGRTEAFF. DNA of the CDR3: TGTGCCAGTAGTATTGCCGGGACAGGGAGGACTGAAGCTTTCTTT.

The V call is TRBV7-2, the J call TRBJ1-6, with 8 bases fitting TRBD1. The CDR3 is made up of 14 amino acids. Germline V gene sequence: CDR1 SGHTA, CDR2 FQGNSA. With V trimmed by 6 bases and J by 8 bases, 6 bases remained unmatched. Here the CDR3 DNA reads TGTGCCAGCAGTTCCGGACAGGGCCATTCACCCCTCCACTTT. Amino acid sequence: CASSSGQGHSPLHF.

This clonotype has more than one count but fewer than ten. The rearrangement links TRBV20-1 to TRBJ1-6, with 11 bases that match TRBD1. The CDR3 length is 14 residues. In germline, CDR1 is DFQATT, CDR2 SNEGSKA (reference sequence). With V trimmed by 6 bases and J by 9 bases, 7 bases remained unmatched. The CDR3 loop is CSAKGQGAVSPLHF. The CDR3 coding sequence is TGCAGTGCCAAAGGACAGGGGGCGGTTTCACCCCTCCACTTT.

This clonotype has just a few counts. The chain uses TRBV2 and TRBJ2-1, with 10 bases that match TRBD1. CDR3 length equals 15 residues. Unmatched junction bases numbered 7, after V lost 6 bases and J lost 5 bases. Germline V gene sequence: CDR1 SNHLY, CDR2 FYNNEI. CDR3 nucleotides: TGTGCCAGCAGAGTTCGACAGGGGGCTGACAATGAGCAGTTCTTC. This codes for CASRVRQGADNEQFF.

In this sample, this clonotype turned up a few times. The chain is built from TRBV2 and TRBJ2-7; the match to TRBD1 covers 10 bases. The V gene's germline CDR1 is SNHLY and CDR2 FYNNEI. The CDR3 is 14 amino acids. The V segment lost 6 bases and the J segment 4 bases; nucleotides outside the gene matches: 6. This CDR3 reads CASRPGQGQYEQYF. CDR3 DNA sequence: TGTGCCAGCAGACCGGGACAGGGGCAATACGAGCAGTACTTC.

J is TRBJ1-5 and V is TRBV2; 8 bases match TRBD1. The CDR3 loop spans 15 amino acids. Per the germline V gene, CDR1 is SNHLY and CDR2 is FYNNEI. J gave up 3 bases and V 4 bases, and 5 bases lay outside the gene matches. CDR3 coding DNA: TGTGCCAGCAGTGGGACAGGGAACTACAATCAGCCCCAGCATTTT. It specifies CASSGTGNYNQPQHF.